This T cell receptor (beta chain) was sequenced during a study of cytomegalovirus exposure and HLA in healthy donors. The CDR3 is 15 residues long. V lost 4 bases, J lost 5 bases, and 15 bases lay in between. From germline, CDR1 is SGHDN and CDR2 FVKESK. Researchers ran the PCR with 60 Vbeta and 13 Jbeta primers. The assay was immunoSEQ multiplex PCR, and TCRdb's table has in-frame clones only and misses some. Among under 150,000 clones, around 10% were seen once, and the ten largest hold approximately 1.8%. In this sample, this clone turned up a few times. Its target is unknown. Study findings and constraints: Productive status was seen about 87% or about 30% of the time for most TCR beta V segments in an earlier analysis. One variant, a missense change in DCLRE1C, was linked in a later analysis to TCR beta V- and J-gene trimming.

Sequenced material: PBMCs. The chain uses TRBV14 and TRBJ1-5, with D maybe TRBD1 (6 bases). The clonotype originates from a male donor in good health and CMV-seronegative. CDR3 DNA sequence: TGTGCCAGCAGCCCCACAGGGAATTGGGATCAGCCCCAGCATTTT. Translation: CASSPTGNWDQPQHF.